This T cell receptor (beta chain) was captured in a study of response to subunit inactivated influenza vaccine. General study results and limits: Authors suggested that a seasonal influenza vaccination recruits few new T cells each time.

This clonotype was detected many times. Its antigen is currently unknown. Germline CDR1 and CDR2: DFQATT and SNEGSKA (reference sequence). V lost 1 base to trimming and J lost 7 bases; unmatched junction nucleotides: 4. The CDR3 has 15 residues. Each CDR3 protein is one row after TCRdb ran MiXCR on the RT-PCR reads. The sample consists of 540,000 or so distinct CDR3 sequences, roughly 13% of them appearing once. The input for sequencing was PBMCs from blood, taken about 40 days after vaccination. The receptor comes from a man aged 50-60 years who received an inactivated influenza vaccine. V gene TRBV20-1 combines with J gene TRBJ2-1; 13 bases are shared with TRBD2. CDR3 coding DNA: TGCAGTGCTAGAGGGACTAGCGGGAGAAGAAATGAGCAGTTCTTC. Protein product: CSARGTSGRRNEQFF.